Below, 10 T cell receptor beta chains from the same sample are listed, as sequenced in a study of blood T cell repertoires in COVID-19. Method: immunoSEQ multiplex PCR; TCRdb's copy keeps in-frame clones and lacks some. The data hold fewer than 150,000 clones, with approximately 81% observed a single time. Sequencing was performed on peripheral blood. These TCRs come from a man aged 50 to 60 with acute or convalescent COVID-19.

The genes are TRBV11-2 and TRBJ1-2; D gene ambiguous. The germline V gene has CDR1 SGHAT and CDR2 FQNNGV. CDR3 size: 14 residues. Trimming removed 5 bases at V and 4 bases at J, with 14 bases between. The CDR3 coding sequence is TGTGCCAGCAGCGACACGCAGGCCCGCTATGGCTACACCTTC. Translating gives CASSDTQARYGYTF.

V and J are TRBV10-2 and TRBJ1-1, with a weak D call TRBD1 (6 bases). The CDR3 sequence is 14 residues long. Germline CDR1 is WSHSY and CDR2 is SAAADI. V lost 8 bases, J lost 1 base, and 14 bases lay in between. For the CDR3, the DNA is TGCGCCAGCCGGATGAGGGGACAGAACACTGAAGCTTTCTTT. Its protein product is CASRMRGQNTEAFF.

The V and J genes are TRBV19 and TRBJ2-2, with D possibly being TRBD1 (6 bases). This CDR3 contains 14 residues. Trimming removed 9 bases from V and 0 bases from J, with 11 bases in between. CDR1 and CDR2 (germline): LNHDA, SQIVND (reference sequence). CDR3 in amino acids: CASEDRANTGELFF. The CDR3 nucleotides are TGTGCCAGCGAGGACAGAGCGAACACCGGGGAGCTGTTTTTT.

This chain connects TRBV5-6 to TRBJ1-3; 8 bases are shared with TRBD1. CDR3 length: 15 amino acids. The germline gives CDR1 SGHDT, CDR2 YYEEEE. The junction had 6 bases not matched to a gene; V was cut back by 4 bases and J by 3 bases. The CDR3 bases are TGTGCCAGCAGCCTACAGGGGGTCAGTGGAAACACCATATATTTT. This translates into CASSLQGVSGNTIYF.

This rearrangement joins TRBV15 to TRBJ1-4, with D possibly matching TRBD1 (5 bases). With 1 base removed from V and 1 base from J, the gap between germline ends came to 16 bases. The CDR3 sequence is 18 residues long. CDR1 and CDR2 (germline): LNHNV, YYDKDF (reference sequence). CDR3 protein: CATSRGLTATGTNEKLFF. The CDR3 DNA sequence: TGTGCCACCAGCAGAGGTTTAACGGCAACAGGAACTAATGAAAAACTGTTTTTT.

The V and J genes are TRBV7-3 and TRBJ1-2; tentatively, D is TRBD1 (6 bases). V lost 5 bases, J lost 2 bases, and 9 bases lay in between. The CDR3 is made up of 13 amino acids. Looked up from germline, CDR1 is SGHTA and CDR2 is FQGTGA. The CDR3 DNA reads TGTGCCAGCAGCCTCGGACAGAACTATGGCTACACCTTC. Translated, it gives CASSLGQNYGYTF. The full variable domain, its missing parts supplied by reference TRBV7-3 and TRBJ1-2, is GAGVSQTPSNKVTEKGKYVELRCDPISGHTALYWYRQSLGQGPEFLIYFQGTGAADDSGLPNDRFFAVRPEGSVSTLKIQRTERGDSAVYLCASSLGQNYGYTFGSGTRLTVV.

The sample holds one count of this clone. The CDR3 DNA reads as TGTGCCAGCAGTTCGAACCGCGGCCAGAATCAGCCCCAGCATTTT. Amino acids: CASSSNRGQNQPQHF. The rearrangement links TRBV6-6 to TRBJ1-5; D gene uncertain. CDR1 is MNHNY and CDR2 is SVGAGI in the germline V gene (reference sequence). Trimming took off 4 bases at V and 4 bases at J, with 14 bases between the two ends. The CDR3 consists of 15 residues.

This clone was found once. The chain is built from TRBV5-6 and TRBJ1-1; D is uncertain. The V gene's germline CDR1 is SGHDT and CDR2 YYEEEE. The V end lost 4 bases, the J end lost 5 bases, and 18 bases lay between the germline ends. The CDR3 is 15 residues long. The DNA of the CDR3 is TGTGCCAGCAGCCCCAGTGGGAGGCCGGGGACTGAAGCTTTCTTT. It specifies CASSPSGRPGTEAFF.

The chain is built from TRBV29-1 and TRBJ2-7; D is possibly TRBD2 (6 bases). The CDR3 loop spans 14 amino acids. Between the trimmed V and J ends, which lost 4 bases and 0 bases, there was a span of 13 bases. Germline loops: CDR1 SQVTM, CDR2 ANQGSEA. CDR3 coding DNA: TGCAGCGTTGTTCTAGACGGGAGCTCCTACGAGCAGTACTTC. This sequence encodes CSVVLDGSSYEQYF.

The gene calls are TRBV6-2 or TRBV6-3 and TRBJ1-5; 8 nucleotides match TRBD1. Looked up from germline, CDR1 is MNHEY and CDR2 is SVGEGT. This CDR3 is 14 amino acids long. V gave up 6 bases and J gave up 4 bases; unmatched junction bases: 5. CDR3 region: CASSPGGANQPQHF. The CDR3 DNA sequence: TGTGCCAGCAGCCCAGGGGGCGCGAATCAGCCCCAGCATTTT.